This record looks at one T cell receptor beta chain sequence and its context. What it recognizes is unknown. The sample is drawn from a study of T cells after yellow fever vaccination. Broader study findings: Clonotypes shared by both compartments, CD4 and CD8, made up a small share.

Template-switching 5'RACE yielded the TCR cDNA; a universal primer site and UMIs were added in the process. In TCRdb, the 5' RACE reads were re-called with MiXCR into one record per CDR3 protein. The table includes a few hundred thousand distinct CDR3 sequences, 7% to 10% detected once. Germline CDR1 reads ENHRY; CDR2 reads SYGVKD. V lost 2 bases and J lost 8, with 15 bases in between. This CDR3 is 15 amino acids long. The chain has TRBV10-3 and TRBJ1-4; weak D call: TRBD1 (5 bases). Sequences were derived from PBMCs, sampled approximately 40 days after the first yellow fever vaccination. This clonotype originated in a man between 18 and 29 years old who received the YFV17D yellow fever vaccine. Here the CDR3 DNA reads TGTGCCATCAGTGAGAAGACTGGGAAGGGGGAAAAACTGTTTTTT. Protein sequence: CAISEKTGKGEKLFF.